A selection of T cell receptor beta chains follows, all from one sample in a study of T cells in localized non-small cell lung cancer. TCRdb's copy holds only in-frame clones and misses some; the assay was immunoSEQ multiplex PCR. The sample has 24,000 or so clones, 90% seen once; the top ten hold less than 9%. Source: peripheral blood, taken before any cancer treatment. Every receptor here comes from a woman aged 40-69 years with stage I lung adenocarcinoma. Both conserved end residues are part of each CDR3. D genes are given only for firm matches. Some rows mark clone size as missing; the rest say once, few, many or name a class of expanded clone.

CDR3 protein: CASSPLGTGSYEQYF
CDR3 DNA: TGTGCCAGCTCACCTCTGGGGACAGGGAGCTACGAGCAGTACTTC
D gene: TRBD1
J gene: TRBJ2-7
clone size: NA
V gene: TRBV18
CDR3 length: 15

CDR3 protein: CSVDKTRDTQYF
CDR3 DNA: TGCAGCGTTGACAAAACGCGAGATACGCAGTATTTT
D gene: NA
J gene: TRBJ2-3
clone size: NA
V gene: TRBV29-1
CDR3 length: 12

CDR3 protein: CASSLIGTAGEEAFF
CDR3 DNA: TGCGCCAGCAGCTTGATCGGGACAGCCGGTGAGGAAGCTTTCTTT
D gene: TRBD1
J gene: TRBJ1-1
clone size: once
V gene: TRBV5-1
CDR3 length: 15

CDR3 protein: CASSPLSVSYEQYF
CDR3 DNA: TGTGCCAGCAGCCCTCTGTCCGTCTCCTACGAGCAGTACTTC
D gene: NA
J gene: TRBJ2-7
clone size: NA
V gene: TRBV7-5
CDR3 length: 14

CDR3 protein: CASSQEGTSYNEQFF
CDR3 DNA: TGCGCCAGCAGCCAAGAGGGGACTAGCTACAATGAGCAGTTCTTC
D gene: TRBD2
J gene: TRBJ2-1
clone size: NA
V gene: TRBV4-1
CDR3 length: 15

CDR3 protein: CASSQSQTTNEKLFF
CDR3 DNA: TGCGCCAGCAGCCAAAGTCAAACAACTAATGAAAAACTGTTTTTT
D gene: NA
J gene: TRBJ1-4
clone size: NA
V gene: TRBV4-3
CDR3 length: 15

CDR3 protein: CASRFPSGSADTQYF
CDR3 DNA: TGTGCCAGCAGGTTCCCTAGCGGGAGTGCGGATACGCAGTATTTT
D gene: TRBD2
J gene: TRBJ2-3
clone size: NA
V gene: TRBV7-2
CDR3 length: 15

CDR3 protein: CASSLRVNQPQHF
CDR3 DNA: TGTGCCAGCAGCTTACGGGTCAATCAGCCCCAGCATTTT
D gene: NA
J gene: TRBJ1-5
clone size: NA
V gene: TRBV7-2
CDR3 length: 13

CDR3 protein: CASSDIRGGQETQYF
CDR3 DNA: TGTGCCAGCAGTGATATTCGGGGCGGACAAGAGACCCAGTACTTC
D gene: NA
J gene: TRBJ2-5
clone size: NA
V gene: TRBV2
CDR3 length: 15

CDR3 protein: CASRGGRSSYEQYF
CDR3 DNA: TGCGCCAGCAGGGGTGGGAGGAGCTCCTACGAGCAGTACTTC
D gene: NA
J gene: TRBJ2-7
clone size: NA
V gene: TRBV5-1
CDR3 length: 14

CDR3 protein: CASSSRDSNQPQHF
CDR3 DNA: TGTGCCAGTAGCAGCCGGGACAGTAATCAGCCCCAGCATTTT
D gene: TRBD1
J gene: TRBJ1-5
clone size: NA
V gene: TRBV19
CDR3 length: 14

CDR3 protein: CASSLDGTSYNEQFF
CDR3 DNA: TGTGCCAGCAGCTTGGACGGGACCTCCTACAATGAGCAGTTCTTC
D gene: NA
J gene: TRBJ2-1
clone size: NA
V gene: TRBV5-4
CDR3 length: 15

CDR3 protein: CATTGGMNTEAFF
CDR3 DNA: TGCGCCACGACAGGGGGAATGAACACTGAAGCTTTCTTT
D gene: TRBD1
J gene: TRBJ1-1
clone size: NA
V gene: TRBV10-2
CDR3 length: 13

CDR3 protein: CASSGGTSGNYNEQFF
CDR3 DNA: TGTGCCAGCAGCGGCGGAACTAGCGGAAACTACAATGAGCAGTTCTTC
D gene: TRBD2
J gene: TRBJ2-1
clone size: once
V gene: TRBV5-4
CDR3 length: 16

CDR3 protein: CASTLTGLGEQYF
CDR3 DNA: TGTGCCAGCACCCTCACAGGGTTGGGGGAGCAGTACTTC
D gene: NA
J gene: TRBJ2-7
clone size: once
V gene: TRBV28
CDR3 length: 13

CDR3 protein: CASSLSFRQGAIREQYF
CDR3 DNA: TGTGCCAGCAGTTTATCGTTCCGGCAGGGGGCGATCCGCGAGCAGTACTTC
D gene: TRBD1
J gene: TRBJ2-7
clone size: NA
V gene: TRBV27
CDR3 length: 17

CDR3 protein: CASSFGVQNIQYF
CDR3 DNA: TGTGCCAGCAGTTTTGGGGTCCAAAACATTCAGTACTTC
D gene: NA
J gene: TRBJ2-4
clone size: NA
V gene: TRBV27
CDR3 length: 13

CDR3 protein: CASSSGGGNYEQYF
CDR3 DNA: TGTGCCAGCAGCTCAGGGGGAGGGAACTACGAGCAGTACTTC
D gene: NA
J gene: TRBJ2-7
clone size: NA
V gene: TRBV6-5
CDR3 length: 14

CDR3 protein: CSAGWGNTEAFF
CDR3 DNA: TGCAGCGCTGGCTGGGGGAACACTGAAGCTTTCTTT
D gene: NA
J gene: TRBJ1-1
clone size: NA
V gene: TRBV29-1
CDR3 length: 12

CDR3 protein: CASSSVSGRENEQYF
CDR3 DNA: TGTGCCAGCAGCTCAGTTAGCGGGAGAGAGAACGAGCAGTACTTC
D gene: TRBD2
J gene: TRBJ2-7
clone size: NA
V gene: TRBV7-2
CDR3 length: 15

CDR3 protein: CAYHLAGGHEQYF
CDR3 DNA: TGTGCCTACCACTTAGCGGGAGGGCACGAGCAGTACTTC
D gene: TRBD2
J gene: TRBJ2-7
clone size: NA
V gene: TRBV5-4
CDR3 length: 13

CDR3 protein: CAWSVGGGNEKLFF
CDR3 DNA: TGTGCCTGGAGTGTAGGGGGGGGTAATGAAAAACTGTTTTTT
D gene: NA
J gene: TRBJ1-4
clone size: NA
V gene: TRBV30
CDR3 length: 14